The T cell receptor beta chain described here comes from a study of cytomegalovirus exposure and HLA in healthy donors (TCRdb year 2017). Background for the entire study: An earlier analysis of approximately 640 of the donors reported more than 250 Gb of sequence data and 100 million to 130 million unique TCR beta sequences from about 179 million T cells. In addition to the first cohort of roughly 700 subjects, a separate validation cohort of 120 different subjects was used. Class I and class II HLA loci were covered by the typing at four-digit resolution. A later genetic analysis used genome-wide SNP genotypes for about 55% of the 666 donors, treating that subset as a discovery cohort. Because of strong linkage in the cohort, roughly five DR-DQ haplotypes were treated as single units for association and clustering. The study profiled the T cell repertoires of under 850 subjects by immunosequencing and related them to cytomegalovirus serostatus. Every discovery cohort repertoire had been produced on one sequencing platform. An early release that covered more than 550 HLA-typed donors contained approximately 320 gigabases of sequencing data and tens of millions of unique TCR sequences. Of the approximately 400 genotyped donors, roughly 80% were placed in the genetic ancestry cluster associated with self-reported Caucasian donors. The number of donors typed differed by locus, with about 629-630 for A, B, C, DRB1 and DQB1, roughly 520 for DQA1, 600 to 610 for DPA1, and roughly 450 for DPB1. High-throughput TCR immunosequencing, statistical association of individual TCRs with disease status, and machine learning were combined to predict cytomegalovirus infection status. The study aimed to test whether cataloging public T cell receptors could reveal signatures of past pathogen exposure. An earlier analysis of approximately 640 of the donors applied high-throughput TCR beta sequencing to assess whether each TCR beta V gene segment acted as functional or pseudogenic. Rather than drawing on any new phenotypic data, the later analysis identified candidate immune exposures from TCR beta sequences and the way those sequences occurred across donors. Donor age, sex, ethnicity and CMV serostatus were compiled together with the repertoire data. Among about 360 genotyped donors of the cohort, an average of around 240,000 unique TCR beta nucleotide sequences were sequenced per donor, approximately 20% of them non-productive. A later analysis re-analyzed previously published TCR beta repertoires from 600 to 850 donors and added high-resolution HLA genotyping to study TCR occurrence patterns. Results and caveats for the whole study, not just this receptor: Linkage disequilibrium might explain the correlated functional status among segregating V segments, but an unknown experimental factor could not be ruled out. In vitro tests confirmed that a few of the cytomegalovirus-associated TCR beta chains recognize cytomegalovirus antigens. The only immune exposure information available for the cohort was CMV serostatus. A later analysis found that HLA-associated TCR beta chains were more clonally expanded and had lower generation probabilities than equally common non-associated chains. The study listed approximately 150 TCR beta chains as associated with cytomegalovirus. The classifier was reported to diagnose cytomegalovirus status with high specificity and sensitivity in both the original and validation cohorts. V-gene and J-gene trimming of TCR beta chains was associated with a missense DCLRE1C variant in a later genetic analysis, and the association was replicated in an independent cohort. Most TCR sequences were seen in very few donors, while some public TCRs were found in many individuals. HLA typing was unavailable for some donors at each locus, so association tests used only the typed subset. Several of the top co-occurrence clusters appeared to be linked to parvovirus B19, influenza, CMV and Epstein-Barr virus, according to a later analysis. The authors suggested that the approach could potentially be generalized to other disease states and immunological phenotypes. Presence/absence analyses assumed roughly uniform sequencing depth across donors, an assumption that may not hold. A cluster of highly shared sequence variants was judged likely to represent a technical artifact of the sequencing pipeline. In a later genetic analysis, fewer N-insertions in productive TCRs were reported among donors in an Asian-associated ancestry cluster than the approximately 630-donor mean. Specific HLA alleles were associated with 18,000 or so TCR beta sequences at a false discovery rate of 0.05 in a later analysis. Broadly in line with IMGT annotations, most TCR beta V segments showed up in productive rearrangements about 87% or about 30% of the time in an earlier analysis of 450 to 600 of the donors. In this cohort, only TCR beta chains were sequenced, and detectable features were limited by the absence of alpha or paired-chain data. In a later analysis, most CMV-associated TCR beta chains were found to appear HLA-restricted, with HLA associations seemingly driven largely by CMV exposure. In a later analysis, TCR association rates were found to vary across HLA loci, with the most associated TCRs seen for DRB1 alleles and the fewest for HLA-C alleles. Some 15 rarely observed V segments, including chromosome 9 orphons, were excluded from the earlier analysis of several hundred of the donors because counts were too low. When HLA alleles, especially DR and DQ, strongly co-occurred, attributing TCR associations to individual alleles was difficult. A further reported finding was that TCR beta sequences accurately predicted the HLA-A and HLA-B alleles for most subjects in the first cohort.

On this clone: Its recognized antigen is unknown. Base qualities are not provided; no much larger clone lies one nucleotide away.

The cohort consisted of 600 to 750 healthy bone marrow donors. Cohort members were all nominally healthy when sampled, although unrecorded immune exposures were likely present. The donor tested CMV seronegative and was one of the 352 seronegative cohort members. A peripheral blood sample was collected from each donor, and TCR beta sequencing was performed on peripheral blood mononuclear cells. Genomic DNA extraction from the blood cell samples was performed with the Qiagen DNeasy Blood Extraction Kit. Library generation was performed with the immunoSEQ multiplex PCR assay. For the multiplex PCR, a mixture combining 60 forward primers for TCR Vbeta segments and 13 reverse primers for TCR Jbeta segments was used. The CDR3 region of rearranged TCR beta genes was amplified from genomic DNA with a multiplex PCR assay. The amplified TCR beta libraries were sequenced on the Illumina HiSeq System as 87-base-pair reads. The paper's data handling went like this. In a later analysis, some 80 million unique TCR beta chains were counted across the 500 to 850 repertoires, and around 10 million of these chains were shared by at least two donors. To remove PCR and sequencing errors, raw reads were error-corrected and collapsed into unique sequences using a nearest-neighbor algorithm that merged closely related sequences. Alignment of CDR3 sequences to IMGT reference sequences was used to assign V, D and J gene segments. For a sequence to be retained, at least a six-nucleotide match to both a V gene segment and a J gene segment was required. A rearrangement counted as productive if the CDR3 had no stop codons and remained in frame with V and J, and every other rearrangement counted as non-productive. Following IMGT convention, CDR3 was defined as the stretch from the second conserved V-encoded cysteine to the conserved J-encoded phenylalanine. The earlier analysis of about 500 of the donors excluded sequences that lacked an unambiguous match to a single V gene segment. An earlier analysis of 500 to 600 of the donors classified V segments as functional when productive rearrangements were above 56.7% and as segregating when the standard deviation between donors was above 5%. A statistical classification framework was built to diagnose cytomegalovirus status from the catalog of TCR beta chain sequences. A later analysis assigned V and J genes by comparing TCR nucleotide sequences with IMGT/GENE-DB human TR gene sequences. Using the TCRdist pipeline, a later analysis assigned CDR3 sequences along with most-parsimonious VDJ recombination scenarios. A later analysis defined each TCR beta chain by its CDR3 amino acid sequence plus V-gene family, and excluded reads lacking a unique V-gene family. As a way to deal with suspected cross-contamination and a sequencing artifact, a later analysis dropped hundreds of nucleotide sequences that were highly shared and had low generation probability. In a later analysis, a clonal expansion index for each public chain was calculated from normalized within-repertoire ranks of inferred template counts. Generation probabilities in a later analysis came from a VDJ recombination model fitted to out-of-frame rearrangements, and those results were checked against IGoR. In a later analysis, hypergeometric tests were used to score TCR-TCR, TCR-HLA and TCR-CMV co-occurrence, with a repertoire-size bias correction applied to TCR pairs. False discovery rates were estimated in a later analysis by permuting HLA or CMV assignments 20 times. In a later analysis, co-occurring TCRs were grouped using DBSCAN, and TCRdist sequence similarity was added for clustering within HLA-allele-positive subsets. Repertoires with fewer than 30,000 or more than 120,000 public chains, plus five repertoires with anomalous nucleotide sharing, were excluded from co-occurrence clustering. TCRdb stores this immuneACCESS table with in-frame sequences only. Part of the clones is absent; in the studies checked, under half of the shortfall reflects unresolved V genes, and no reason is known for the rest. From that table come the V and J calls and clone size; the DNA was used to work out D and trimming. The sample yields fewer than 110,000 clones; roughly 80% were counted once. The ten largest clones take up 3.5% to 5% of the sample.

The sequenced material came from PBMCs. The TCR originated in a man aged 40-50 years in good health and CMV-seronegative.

The CDR3 protein is CASSVGQSGNQPQHF. The nucleotide sequence is given as TGTGCCAGCAGTGTGGGACAGAGTGGGAATCAGCCCCAGCATTTT. The receptor chain draws on TRBV28 and TRBJ1-5, with 7 central nucleotides matching TRBD1. CDR1 is given as MDHEN and CDR2 as SYDVKM, both from the germline V gene. After removal of 5 bases from V and 4 bases from J, the junction retains 8 bases not matched to a gene. From the cysteine through the phenylalanine, the CDR3 covers 15 amino acids. CDR3 DNA is the only sequence kept; it has 45 bases, read in frame from the first base.